The 21 T cell receptor beta chains below come from one sample, sequenced in a study of regulatory T cells in long-lasting Graves disease. The TCR beta library used iRepertoire HTBI primers with Arm-PCR amplification of CDR3. MiXCR, applied by TCRdb to the multiplex PCR reads, yields one record per CDR3 protein. The sample lists some 460,000 distinct CDR3 sequences, 15% to 20% seen once, with 12% in the top ten. Documented time point: newly diagnosed GD, antithyroid drugs for less than 3 months. PBMC-extracted RNA yielded the TCR library. The sample was also linked to a second study, of T cells in Graves' hyperthyroidism and ophthalmopathy.

The sample consisted of peripheral blood mononuclear cells (PBMCs), taken at new diagnosis, from a patient treated with antithyroid drugs. The receptors were gathered from a man in his forties with Graves disease.

This clonotype was seen at least ten times. The rearrangement joins TRBV10-1 to TRBJ1-1; no clear D gene. CDR1 is WNHNN, CDR2 SYGVQD, per germline (reference sequence). The CDR3 has 13 amino acids. The ends were cut back, 3 bases at V and 0 bases at J, with 5 bases in the middle. DNA of the CDR3: TGCGCCAGCAGTGACCACATGAACACTGAAGCTTTCTTT. The encoded protein is CASSDHMNTEAFF.

Concerning this clonotype: With a much larger clone just one base away, this may be a read error. The rearrangement links TRBV6-1 to TRBJ2-1; 8 positions agree with TRBD2. The CDR3 contains 15 residues. The germline V gene has CDR1 MNHNS and CDR2 SASEGT. The CDR3 region is CAGSPRGGRENEQFF. The CDR3 DNA follows: TGTGCCGGCAGTCCCCGGGGGGGCAGGGAGAATGAGCAGTTCTTC.

This clonotype was seen a few times. The chain is built from TRBV5-4 and TRBJ1-2; 8 nucleotides agree with TRBD1. Germline V lookup: CDR1 SGHNT, CDR2 YYREEE (reference sequence). The CDR3 is 13 residues long. V was pared by 6 bases and J by 3 bases, with 4 bases of the junction left unmatched. The chain's CDR3 is CASTLTGDYGYTF. The CDR3 DNA is TGTGCCAGCACCCTGACAGGGGACTATGGCTACACCTTC.

As to this clonotype: A much larger clone differs by one base, so this may be a read error. The chain employs TRBV20-1 and TRBJ1-2, with D maybe TRBD1 (5 bases). Germline V CDR1 and CDR2: DFQATT, SNEGSKA (reference sequence). The CDR3 has 14 amino acids. The CDR3 nucleotides read TGCAGTGTTAGATCGCAGATGTTGGGGCCAGGCTACACCTTC. This encodes CSVRSQMLGPGYTF.

The chain couples TRBV9 to TRBJ2-1; TRBD2 might be the D (5 bases). CDR1 and CDR2 (germline): SGDLS, YYNGEE. V was clipped by 0 bases and J by 4 bases, with 11 bases between them. There are 15 residues in the CDR3. The CDR3 DNA reads TGTGCCAGCAGCGTAGAGGCTAGCAGGTACAATGAGCAGTTCTTC. Protein: CASSVEASRYNEQFF.

This clonotype has only a few counts. A read error is possible here, since a much larger clone lies one base away. The genes are TRBV2 and TRBJ2-4, with D hard to call. The germline V gene has CDR1 SNHLY and CDR2 FYNNEI. The CDR3 is 10 amino acids. CDR3 amino acids: CAGSSFRLRF. As DNA, the CDR3 is TGTGCCGGCAGCTCTTTTAGATTGAGGTTC.

This clonotype was counted a few times. The rearrangement joins TRBV29-1 to TRBJ2-1; 8 nucleotides align to TRBD2. With V trimmed by 7 bases and J by 7 bases, 9 bases remained unmatched. The germline V gene encodes CDR1 SQVTM and CDR2 ANQGSEA. The length of the CDR3 is 13 residues. The DNA for the CDR3 is TGCAGCGGGGGACTAGTTCGAGGGAATGAGCAGTTCTTC. The encoded protein is CSGGLVRGNEQFF.

This clonotype was seen at least ten times. The CDR3 nucleotides read TGTGCCAGCAGCCACAGGGGCGTTAGCACAGATACGCAGTATTTT. This gives the protein CASSHRGVSTDTQYF. V gene TRBV6-1 combines with J gene TRBJ2-3; 7 bases fit TRBD1. The V and J ends lost 6 bases and 0 bases, in that order; junction bases with no gene match: 6. The CDR3 spans 15 residues. Germline CDR1 and CDR2: MNHNS and SASEGT.

This chain links TRBV7-8 with TRBJ2-3, with a weak D call TRBD2 (7 bases). V lost 7 bases and J lost 0, with 17 bases in between. CDR1 is SGHVS and CDR2 is FQNEAQ in the germline V gene. The CDR3 is 16 amino acids. The CDR3 DNA is TGTGCCAGCACGCTAGGGGGAGGGACTAGCACAGATACGCAGTATTTT. As protein: CASTLGGGTSTDTQYF.

In the case of this clonotype: At one of its ends the junction is not consistent with the germline gene, which may arise from a read error. V and J are TRBV7-8 and TRBJ2-3; 9 bases match TRBD2. Germline values: CDR1 SGHVS, CDR2 FQNEAQ. The CDR3 spans 14 residues. CDR3 sequence (DNA): TGTGCCAGCAGCCGGACGGGGATAGCGGGAGTGCCGTACTTC. Encoded protein: CASSRTGIAGVPYF.

This clonotype was detected a few times. The V call is TRBV29-1, the J call TRBJ1-1; unclear D gene. CDR1 and CDR2 (germline): SQVTM, ANQGSEA. Trimming removed 0 bases from V and 2 bases from J, with 10 bases in between. The CDR3 totals 14 residues. CDR3 sequence reads: CSVEEPHLNTEAFF. The CDR3 DNA is TGCAGCGTTGAAGAGCCACATTTAAACACTGAAGCTTTCTTT.

This clonotype has a count of ten or more. The chain employs TRBV24-1 and TRBJ2-2; D is possibly TRBD1 (5 bases). This CDR3 contains 14 residues. The germline gives CDR1 KGHDR, CDR2 SFDVKD. V lost 9 bases and J lost 1, with 11 bases in between. The CDR3 DNA is TGTGCCACCGGGGCGGCCCGGAACACCGGGGAGCTGTTTTTT. This translates into CATGAARNTGELFF.

This clonotype was seen more than once but under ten times. V usage is TRBV12-3 or TRBV12-4 and J usage is TRBJ1-5; a possible D gene is TRBD1 (6 bases). V lost 1 base and J 5 bases, leaving 12 bases between the germline ends. This CDR3 comprises 15 residues. CDR3 in DNA: TGTGCCAGCAGTTTAGGGGGGGCACTTCATCAGCCCCAGCATTTT. Protein: CASSLGGALHQPQHF.

This chain uses TRBV18 with TRBJ2-7; D might be TRBD1 or TRBD2, each matching 5 bases. This CDR3 comprises 15 residues. Trimming removed 2 bases at V and 5 bases at J, with 16 bases between. Germline CDR1 reads KGHSH; CDR2 reads LQKENI. The CDR3 bases are TGTGCCAGCTCACCAGGGACGGGTGCGAAGGACGAGCAGTACTTC. Its protein product is CASSPGTGAKDEQYF.

The V call is TRBV9, the J call TRBJ1-1, with 8 positions matching TRBD1. The V gene's germline CDR1 is SGDLS and CDR2 YYNGEE. The CDR3 is made up of 15 amino acids. V lost 3 bases and J lost 4; bases outside the gene matches: 8. The CDR3 here is CASSARQGSGTEAFF. Written as DNA, the CDR3 is TGTGCCAGCAGCGCGAGACAGGGGTCGGGCACTGAAGCTTTCTTT.

This clonotype was picked up many times. J is TRBJ2-1 and V is TRBV5-1; 9 bases are shared with TRBD1. From germline, CDR1 is SGHRS and CDR2 YFSETQ. There are 17 residues in the CDR3. The V segment lost 0 bases and the J segment 7 bases; nucleotides outside the gene matches: 11. CDR3 residues: CASSLDGAPDRGNEQFF. The CDR3 DNA sequence: TGCGCCAGCAGCTTGGATGGCGCACCGGACAGGGGAAATGAGCAGTTCTTC.

This clonotype came up once. The chain uses TRBV20-1 and TRBJ1-3; D is uncertain. V lost 3 bases to trimming and J lost 0 bases, with 9 bases between them. Germline values: CDR1 DFQATT, CDR2 SNEGSKA (reference sequence). The CDR3 loop spans 14 amino acids. In nucleotides, the CDR3 is TGCAGTGCTAGTTATCGGAGCTCTGGAAACACCATATATTTT. Translating it yields CSASYRSSGNTIYF.

This clonotype was detected only a few times. The CDR3 loop is CAWGTGTGGNEQYF. The CDR3 DNA reads as TGTGCCTGGGGGACCGGGACAGGGGGAAACGAGCAGTACTTC. V gene TRBV30 combines with J gene TRBJ2-7, with 11 bases matching TRBD1. The V gene's germline CDR1 is GTSNPN and CDR2 SVGIG (reference sequence). The CDR3 runs to 14 residues. V shed 5 bases, J shed 5 bases, and the junction held 8 bases outside the gene matches.

There are many counts of this clonotype. The chain couples TRBV2 to TRBJ2-3, with 12 bases aligning to TRBD2. The V gene end was trimmed by 8 bases and the J gene end by 6 bases; junction bases not matched to a gene: 6. CDR1 and CDR2 from the germline V gene are SNHLY and FYNNEI. This CDR3 is 14 amino acids long. For the CDR3, the DNA is TGTGCCAGCCAAAGGACTAGCGGGACGGATACGCAGTATTTT. It encodes CASQRTSGTDTQYF.

This sequence joins TRBV4-1 and TRBJ1-5; TRBD1 matches at 8 bases. V lost 4 bases and J lost 2; bases outside the gene matches: 10. This CDR3 has 17 amino acids. In germline, CDR1 is MGHRA, CDR2 YSYEKL. The CDR3 DNA reads TGCGCCAGCAGCCTTGTCCAGGGGGCGGACGGCAATCAGCCCCAGCATTTT. Its translation is CASSLVQGADGNQPQHF.

This clonotype was detected many times. The chain combines TRBV6-1 with TRBJ2-7; TRBD1 matches 7 bases. The CDR3 runs 15 residues. V lost 2 bases to trimming and J lost 2 bases; unmatched junction nucleotides: 6. CDR1 is MNHNS, CDR2 SASEGT, per germline. The CDR3 nucleotides are TGTGCCAGCAGTGAAAAAGGGGGACAGACCTACGAGCAGTACTTC. Amino acid sequence: CASSEKGGQTYEQYF.